This TCR beta chain was captured in a study of T cell repertoires in cytomegalovirus infection. Looking at the study overall: Matching HLA type, along with CMV infection, was indicated by public TCR beta signatures.

This clonotype has ten or more counts. No antigen is known for it. Study results and limitations: Identification of carriers of CMV plus the relevant HLA was achieved through cumulative public TCR beta family frequency. The ex vivo response showed dominance by HLA-C-restricted CMV-specific TCR beta clonotypes.

CDR1 is SGHTA and CDR2 is FQGNSA in the germline V gene. The V and J ends lost 5 bases and 4 bases, in that order; junction bases with no gene match: 12. CDR3 length: 16 amino acids. TCRdb re-called the reads through MiXCR, storing one row per CDR3 protein. The sample has about 180,000 distinct CDR3 sequences, about 18% seen once; the top ten hold approximately 26%. The chain couples TRBV7-2 to TRBJ1-1; 8 nucleotides align to TRBD1. The receptor's source is a human donor in good health (CMV status not recorded). Some clones in this sample may be carry-over from other donors' samples. Input material: CD8+ T cells from PBMCs. This CDR3 is CASSPRILQGGTEAFF. CDR3 in DNA: TGTGCCAGCAGCCCGCGCATTTTACAGGGGGGCACTGAAGCTTTCTTT.